This T cell receptor beta chain was documented in a study of blood T cell repertoires in COVID-19. The wider study: From the United States, Italy and Spain came samples of acute and convalescent COVID-19. Sources were T cells, B-cell-depleted T cells, or PBMCs; the material itself was cDNA or gDNA.

The CDR3 is made up of 15 amino acids. The junction had 5 bases not matched to a gene; V was cut back by 2 bases and J by 6 bases. The germline gives CDR1 SGHTA, CDR2 FQGNSA. Original methodology: Reference gene primer amplification yielded estimated nucleated cell counts. Clones were read by immunoSEQ multiplex PCR, and TCRdb kept only the in-frame ones, dropping some. V and J calls and clone size are copied from that table; D and trimming were computed from the DNA. The repertoire holds approximately 150,000 clones, 70% to 90% seen once, with 7% to 10% in the top ten. This sequence originates from a woman aged 55-70 years with acute or convalescent COVID-19. This rearrangement joins TRBV7-2 to TRBJ2-1, with 9 bases that match TRBD1. Specimen: peripheral blood. Here the CDR3 reads CASSLSTGGFNEQFF. The CDR3 DNA reads TGTGCCAGCAGCTTATCTACAGGGGGCTTCAATGAGCAGTTCTTC.